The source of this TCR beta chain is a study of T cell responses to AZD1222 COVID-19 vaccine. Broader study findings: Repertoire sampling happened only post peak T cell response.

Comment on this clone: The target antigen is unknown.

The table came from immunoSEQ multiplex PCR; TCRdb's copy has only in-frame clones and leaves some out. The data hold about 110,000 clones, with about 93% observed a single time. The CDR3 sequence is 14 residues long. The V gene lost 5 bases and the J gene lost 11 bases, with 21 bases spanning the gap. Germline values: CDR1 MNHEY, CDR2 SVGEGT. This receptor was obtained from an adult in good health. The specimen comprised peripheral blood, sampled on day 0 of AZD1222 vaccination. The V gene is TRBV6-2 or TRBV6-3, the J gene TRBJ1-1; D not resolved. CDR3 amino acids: CASSTLLPTPIAFF. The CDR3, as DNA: TGTGCCAGCAGTACCCTCTTGCCAACCCCGATCGCTTTCTTT.